Shown below are 25 T cell receptor beta chains from a single sample sequenced in a study of CD8+CD57+ T cells in acquired aplastic anemia. Template material for TCR beta VDJ and CDR3 profiling consisted of genomic DNA. TCRdb reprocessed the reads with MiXCR, giving one entry per CDR3 protein. The sample lists around 210,000 distinct CDR3 sequences, approximately 65% occurring once. CD8+CD57+ cell expansion had been shown by flow cytometry in patients chosen for sequencing. What was sequenced was sorted CD4+, CD8+, or CD8+CD57+ T cells (not recorded which) from PBMCs. The receptor set was obtained from a human donor with aplastic anemia.

This clonotype appeared once. One end of the junction does not line up with germline, which may come from a read error. For the CDR3, the DNA is TGTGCCAGCAGCCTAACCGGGACAGACATCTATGGCTACACCTTC. Its protein is CASSLTGTDIYGYTF. This chain connects TRBV7-3 to TRBJ1-2; 7 bases fit TRBD1. CDR1 and CDR2 from the germline V gene are SGHTA and FQGTGA. There are 15 residues in the CDR3.

The V gene is TRBV15, the J gene TRBJ2-1, with D possibly TRBD2 on 6 matching bases. Germline V gene data show CDR1 as LNHNV and CDR2 as YYDKDF (reference sequence). The CDR3 is 14 residues long. Trimming shortened V by 0 bases and J by 6 bases, and 9 bases separated the two germline ends. The CDR3 loop reads CATSRDPRGNEQFF. In nucleotides, the CDR3 is TGTGCCACCAGCAGAGATCCGCGGGGCAATGAGCAGTTCTTC.

The rearrangement joins TRBV20-1 to TRBJ1-2, with TRBD1 identical over 10 bases. V shed 1 base and J 7 bases; nucleotides not matched to a gene: 12. The CDR3 contains 16 residues. The germline gives CDR1 DFQATT, CDR2 SNEGSKA (reference sequence). The CDR3 sequence: CSARANSDRGLGGYTF. The CDR3 DNA follows: TGCAGTGCTAGAGCAAACTCTGACAGGGGGCTTGGTGGCTACACCTTC.

This clonotype was counted once. This likely comes from a read error, as the CDR3 has no conserved phenylalanine or tryptophan at its end. This rearrangement joins TRBV7-7 to TRBJ2-1; D call uncertain. The CDR3 extends over 13 amino acids. The V gene's germline CDR1 is SSHAT and CDR2 FNYEAQ (reference sequence). CDR3 in DNA: TGTGCTAGCAGCACCGGTCCCGGGAATGAGCAGTTCTTA. Its protein is CASSTGPGNEQFL.

The chain uses TRBV12-3 or TRBV12-4 and TRBJ1-3; 7 bases align to TRBD1. CDR3 length: 18 residues. V gave up 0 bases and J gave up 3 bases; unmatched junction bases: 11. CDR3 DNA sequence: TGTGCCAGCAGTTTAGCTCGTGTGCCAGGGGGGTATGGAAACACCATATATTTT. Translated: CASSLARVPGGYGNTIYF.

Note on this clonotype: Mismatch with germline at one junction end may stem from a read error. The chain couples TRBV5-1 to TRBJ2-3; D possibly corresponds to TRBD1 (5 bases). Germline-derived CDR1 and CDR2 are SGHRS and YFSETQ. The CDR3 runs to 14 residues. CDR3 residues: CASSLFQGGDTQYF. The CDR3 DNA sequence: TGTGCCAGCAGCTTATTCCAGGGCGGCGATACGCAGTATTTT.

This clonotype was seen only once. V gene TRBV13 combines with J gene TRBJ1-2, with no clear D. V was cut by 1 base and J by 0 bases, with 6 bases left in between. This CDR3 is built from 14 residues. Germline V gene sequence: CDR1 PRHDT, CDR2 FYEKMQ (reference sequence). The CDR3 here is CASSLERSNYGYTF. The CDR3 DNA reads as TGTGCCAGCAGCTTAGAACGGTCTAACTATGGCTACACCTTC.

This clonotype was seen many times. The chain joins TRBV20-1 to TRBJ2-7; perhaps TRBD2 as D (5 bases). V was shortened by 1 base and J by 0 bases, with 13 bases between the two germline ends. Germline V gives CDR1 DFQATT, CDR2 SNEGSKA (reference sequence). There are 15 residues in the CDR3. The CDR3 region has the DNA TGCAGTGCTAGAGCCGCGGGCCATAGCTCCTACGAGCAGTACTTC. Translation: CSARAAGHSSYEQYF.

The chain links TRBV25-1 to TRBJ2-1; 14 bases agree with TRBD2. J was trimmed by 10 bases and V by 6 bases; bases with no gene match: 20. The length of the CDR3 is 19 residues. CDR1 and CDR2 from the germline V gene are MGHDK and SYGVNS. For the CDR3, the DNA is TGTGCCAGCAGAGGGGGGACAGGGGAAGAATGGACTAGCGGGAGGGAGCAGTTCTTC. This gives the protein CASRGGTGEEWTSGREQFF.

This clonotype was detected many times. This chain links TRBV7-3 with TRBJ2-5; no firm D call. The CDR3 runs to 13 residues. V was shortened by 1 base and J by 1 base, with 4 bases between the two germline ends. Germline V CDR1 and CDR2: SGHTA, FQGTGA. The CDR3 loop reads CASSLNFQETQYF. CDR3 bases: TGTGCCAGCAGCTTAAATTTCCAAGAGACCCAGTACTTC. The full variable domain, completed using reference TRBV7-3 and TRBJ2-5, is GAGVSQTPSNKVTEKGKYVELRCDPISGHTALYWYRQSLGQGPEFLIYFQGTGAADDSGLPNDRFFAVRPEGSVSTLKIQRTERGDSAVYLCASSLNFQETQYFGPGTRLLVL.

The chain links TRBV11-3 to TRBJ1-1; D gene unclear. V dropped 0 bases and J dropped 4 bases, with 6 bases sitting between them. The CDR3 extends over 13 amino acids. Germline CDR1 reads SGHNT; CDR2 reads YENEEA. CDR3 coding DNA: TGTGCCAGCAGCTTAGATGGCCCCACTGAAGCTTTCTTT. Protein product: CASSLDGPTEAFF. The whole variable domain, remainder taken from reference TRBV11-3 and TRBJ1-1, is EAGVVQSPRYKIIEKKQPVAFWCNPISGHNTLYWYLQNLGQGPELLIRYENEEAVDDSQLPKDRFSAERLKGVDSTLKIQPAELGDSAVYLCASSLDGPTEAFFGQGTRLTVV.

The rearrangement joins TRBV9 to TRBJ2-7, with 9 bases aligning to TRBD2. Per germline, CDR1 SGDLS and CDR2 YYNGEE. V was pared by 0 bases and J by 7 bases, with 8 bases of the junction left unmatched. The CDR3 has 15 residues. The CDR3 here is CASSVDGGGAREQYF. The CDR3 DNA reads TGTGCCAGCAGCGTAGACGGCGGGGGGGCGAGGGAGCAGTACTTC. Looking up the rest from reference TRBV9 and TRBJ2-7 gives the full variable domain: DSGVTQTPKHLITATGQRVTLRCSPRSGDLSVYWYQQSLDQGLQFLIQYYNGEERAKGNILERFSAQQFPDLHSELNLSSLELGDSALYFCASSVDGGGAREQYFGPGTRLTVT.

V usage is TRBV20-1 and J usage is TRBJ1-2, with D perhaps TRBD1 (5 bases). This CDR3 spans 13 amino acids. The germline V and J ends were trimmed by 1 base and 5 bases, with 11 bases remaining between them. Germline-derived CDR1 and CDR2 are DFQATT and SNEGSKA (reference sequence). The CDR3: CSARVGTEYGYTF. The CDR3 DNA reads TGCAGTGCTAGAGTGGGGACGGAATATGGCTACACCTTC.

This chain uses TRBV7-2 with TRBJ2-7; 9 positions agree with TRBD2. The CDR3 sequence is 11 residues long. CDR1 is SGHTA, CDR2 FQGNSA, per germline. V shed 4 bases and J 9 bases; nucleotides not matched to a gene: 1. CDR3 protein: CASSSTSGQYF. The CDR3 nucleotides are TGTGCCAGCAGCTCGACTAGCGGGCAGTACTTC.

This clonotype was seen only once. The chain carries TRBV10-3 and TRBJ1-2; 9 bases match TRBD1. With 7 bases clipped from V and 4 bases from J, the junction kept 22 bases outside the gene matches. The CDR3 sequence is 19 residues long. Germline CDR1 ENHRY, CDR2 SYGVKD. In DNA form, the CDR3 reads TGTGCCATCACAGAGTGGGTCCTACCGCGGGACAGGGTCGGCTATGGCTACACCTTC. This encodes CAITEWVLPRDRVGYGYTF.

The genes are TRBV15 and TRBJ2-7; no firm D call. This CDR3 is built from 13 residues. V was clipped by 0 bases and J by 2 bases, with 5 bases between them. CDR1 is LNHNV and CDR2 is YYDKDF in the germline V gene (reference sequence). The CDR3 loop is CATSRDLTYEQYF. CDR3 sequence (DNA): TGTGCCACCAGCAGAGATCTAACCTACGAGCAGTACTTC.

This sequence joins TRBV24-1 and TRBJ2-2, with TRBD1 matching over 9 bases. The germline CDR1 and CDR2 sequences are KGHDR and SFDVKD. The CDR3 is 14 residues long. With V trimmed by 7 bases and J by 3 bases, 2 bases remained unmatched. CDR3: CATRDRGDTGELFF. CDR3 in DNA: TGTGCCACCAGAGACAGGGGGGACACCGGGGAGCTGTTTTTT.

This chain connects TRBV24-1 to TRBJ1-2, with TRBD1 identical over 7 bases. Trimming removed 3 bases from V and 4 bases from J; junction bases left unmatched: 4. Germline V gene lookup returns CDR1 KGHDR and CDR2 SFDVKD. There are 14 residues in the CDR3. The CDR3 reads CATSDPGQPYGYTF. CDR3 nucleotide sequence: TGTGCCACCAGTGATCCGGGACAGCCCTATGGCTACACCTTC.

This clonotype was counted many times. The chain recombines TRBV15 with TRBJ2-7; TRBD1 is a possible D gene (6 bases). Trimming left V 3 bases short and J 3 bases short, with 12 bases between. Germline CDR1 and CDR2: LNHNV and YYDKDF (reference sequence). There are 14 residues in the CDR3. CDR3: CATSSAGTYYEQYF. DNA of the CDR3: TGTGCCACCAGCAGCGCAGGGACATACTACGAGCAGTACTTC.

V and J are TRBV7-9 and TRBJ2-3; D not resolved. CDR1 SEHNR and CDR2 FQNEAQ come from the germline V gene (reference sequence). This CDR3 region has 14 residues. V was trimmed by 2 bases and J by 2 bases, leaving 8 bases between them. CDR3 nucleotides: TGTGCCAGCAGCTTACTACTCCTCACAGATACGCAGTATTTT. Translation: CASSLLLLTDTQYF.

This clonotype was observed a few times. V is TRBV19 and J is TRBJ2-7, with a tentative D call TRBD1 (6 bases). The CDR3 contains 12 residues. Trimming took 4 bases from V and 4 from J, leaving 8 bases between them. Germline CDR1 LNHDA, CDR2 SQIVND (reference sequence). The chain's CDR3 is CASSRQEYEQYF. The CDR3 region has the DNA TGTGCCAGTAGTAGACAGGAGTACGAGCAGTACTTC. Full variable domain (rest looked up from reference TRBV19 and TRBJ2-7): DGGITQSPKYLFRKEGQNVTLSCEQNLNHDAMYWYRQDPGQGLRLIYYSQIVNDFQKGDIAEGYSVSREKKESFPLTVTSAQKNPTAFYLCASSRQEYEQYFGPGTRLTVT.

This clonotype was seen a handful of times. This rearrangement joins TRBV14 to TRBJ2-7; D might be TRBD1 (6 bases). Germline V gene data show CDR1 as SGHDN and CDR2 as FVKESK. The V end was cut by 9 bases, the J end by 6 bases, with 12 bases between. This CDR3 has 11 amino acids. CDR3 DNA: TGTGCCAGTTCAACAGGGCGCGAGCAGTACTTC. Translating gives CASSTGREQYF.

This rearrangement joins TRBV29-1 to TRBJ2-7; 7 bases are a match to TRBD1. This CDR3 region has 11 residues. Trimming took 5 bases from V and 5 from J; bases not matched to a gene: 3. In germline, CDR1 is SQVTM, CDR2 ANQGSEA. CDR3 sequence reads: CSVRQGHEQYF. DNA of the CDR3: TGCAGCGTTAGACAGGGCCACGAGCAGTACTTC.

This clonotype appeared a few times. The gene calls are TRBV20-1 and TRBJ2-7; D perhaps matches TRBD1 (5 bases). Germline-derived CDR1 and CDR2 are DFQATT and SNEGSKA (reference sequence). V shed 0 bases and J shed 2 bases, with 11 bases lying between them. The length of the CDR3 is 14 residues. CDR3 protein: CSARDDQGTYEQYF. Written as DNA, the CDR3 is TGCAGTGCTAGAGATGATCAGGGAACCTACGAGCAGTACTTC.

This chain connects TRBV6-2 or TRBV6-3 to TRBJ2-1, with 9 bases identical to TRBD2. The length of the CDR3 is 15 residues. Trimming at V came to 7 bases and at J to 6 bases, leaving 10 bases not matched to a gene. Germline assignment: CDR1 MNHEY and CDR2 SVGEGT. This CDR3 reads CASTPGEREANEQFF. CDR3 nucleotide sequence: TGTGCCAGCACTCCCGGGGAGCGGGAGGCCAATGAGCAGTTCTTC.